Presented here are 21 T cell receptor beta chains from one specimen sequenced in a study of breast tumors, draining lymph nodes, adjacent tissues. Samples came from axillary lymph nodes draining the breast cancer. TCRdb reprocessed the multiplex PCR reads via MiXCR and lists one record per CDR3 protein. The data contain 150,000 or so distinct CDR3 sequences, 30% to 40% of them seen just once; the ten biggest clones take up 3.8%. Sequencing input: axillary lymph node tissue. The origin of the receptors is a female donor with breast cancer. Some clones in this sample may be carry-over from other donors' samples.

The chain joins TRBV10-3 to TRBJ2-1; 10 bases match TRBD1. The CDR3 has 12 residues. Looked up from germline, CDR1 is ENHRY and CDR2 is SYGVKD. With V trimmed by 4 bases and J by 15 bases, 6 bases remained unmatched. The CDR3 bases are TGTGCCATCAGTGGGACAGGGGGGGGTCCGTTCTTC. Translated: CAISGTGGGPFF.

The rearrangement links TRBV5-1 to TRBJ2-7, with D perhaps TRBD1 or TRBD2 (6 bases each). The CDR3 contains 15 residues. Germline loops: CDR1 SGHRS, CDR2 YFSETQ. The germline V and J ends were trimmed by 0 bases and 3 bases, with 13 bases remaining between them. The CDR3 loop is CASSLEGGVGYEQYF. In DNA form, the CDR3 reads TGCGCCAGCAGCTTGGAGGGGGGCGTGGGCTACGAGCAGTACTTC.

The chain has TRBV7-2 and TRBJ2-3, with 11 positions matching TRBD2. With 1 base clipped from V and 1 base from J, the junction kept 13 bases outside the gene matches. Germline-derived CDR1 and CDR2 are SGHTA and FQGNSA. This CDR3 is built from 20 residues. The CDR3 DNA is TGTGCCAGCAGCTTAGAAGGTGAGGGGACTAGCGGTGGGGGCACAGATACGCAGTATTTT. Translating it yields CASSLEGEGTSGGGTDTQYF.

The sample holds a few counts of this clonotype. This may arise from a read error, as a much more abundant clone is one base away. Because the CDR3 is missing its conserved closing phenylalanine or tryptophan, this is likely a read error. This rearrangement joins TRBV6-5 to TRBJ2-3, with D possibly matching TRBD2 (6 bases). The V end was cut by 2 bases, the J end by 2 bases, with 20 bases between. The CDR3 is 18 amino acids. Germline values: CDR1 MNHEY, CDR2 SVGAGI. The CDR3 bases are TGTGCCAGCAGTTACGGCCCCAAGAAGCGGGCATACACAGATACGCAGTATCTT. It specifies CASSYGPKKRAYTDTQYL.

The CDR3, as DNA: TGTGCCTGGAGCGGACTAGCGTTTTCCTACGAGCAGTACTTC. It translates to CAWSGLAFSYEQYF. The V and J genes are TRBV30 and TRBJ2-7; 9 bases are a match to TRBD2. Germline V lookup: CDR1 GTSNPN, CDR2 SVGIG (reference sequence). This CDR3 contains 14 residues. J was trimmed by 1 base and V by 3 bases; bases with no gene match: 4. The variable domain in full, completed from reference TRBV30 and TRBJ2-7, reads SQTIHQWPATLVQPVGSPLSLECTVEGTSNPNLYWYRQAAGRGLQLLFYSVGIGQISSEVPQNLSASRPQDRQFILSSKKLLLSDSGFYLCAWSGLAFSYEQYFGPGTRLTVT.

This clonotype was detected ten times or more. The V and J genes are TRBV7-2 and TRBJ2-1; possibly TRBD1 for D (6 bases). With 4 bases removed from V and 10 bases from J, the gap between germline ends came to 14 bases. The CDR3 has 13 residues. The germline V gene has CDR1 SGHTA and CDR2 FQGNSA. The CDR3, as DNA: TGTGCCAGCAGCTATTCAACAGGGAACGAGCAGTTCTTC. As protein: CASSYSTGNEQFF.

The genes are TRBV7-6 and TRBJ2-5; 7 nucleotides match TRBD1. V gave up 1 base and J gave up 0 bases; unmatched junction bases: 2. CDR1 and CDR2 (germline): SGHVS, FNYEAQ. CDR3 length equals 15 residues. CDR3 amino acids: CASSLVQGYQETQYF. DNA of the CDR3: TGTGCCAGCAGCTTAGTACAGGGGTACCAAGAGACCCAGTACTTC.

This clonotype was seen ten or more times. The rearrangement joins TRBV29-1 to TRBJ2-3, with a weak D call TRBD2 (6 bases). The V gene's germline CDR1 is SQVTM and CDR2 ANQGSEA. This CDR3 contains 13 residues. The V and J ends lost 3 bases and 4 bases respectively, with 11 bases between them. The CDR3, as DNA: TGCAGCGTTGAGCCGGGGAGGTCAGATACGCAGTATTTT. Encoded protein: CSVEPGRSDTQYF.

In its sample, this clonotype was seen many times. The chain links TRBV5-8 to TRBJ1-2; D is undetermined. The CDR3 totals 13 residues. The germline V gene encodes CDR1 SGHTS and CDR2 YDEGEE. V was trimmed by 5 bases and J by 2 bases, leaving 10 bases between them. The CDR3: CASRGTANYGYTF. The CDR3 DNA sequence: TGTGCCAGCAGAGGAACAGCCAACTATGGCTACACCTTC.

This clonotype was counted ten times or more. The J gene is TRBJ1-6, the V gene TRBV25-1, with 7 bases aligning to TRBD1. Unmatched junction bases numbered 4, after V lost 0 bases and J lost 8 bases. From germline, CDR1 is MGHDK and CDR2 SYGVNS. The CDR3 has 15 amino acids. The CDR3, as DNA: TGTGCCAGCAGTGAATATAGCAGGGGGGATTCACCCCTCCACTTT. It is translated as CASSEYSRGDSPLHF.

The chain has TRBV3-1 and TRBJ1-1; possible D gene TRBD1, 5 bases. The V gene's germline CDR1 is LGHDT and CDR2 YNNKEL (reference sequence). This CDR3 has 14 amino acids. V lost 2 bases, J lost 1 base, and 8 bases lay in between. The CDR3 sequence is CASSQQTGNTEAFF. The CDR3 bases are TGTGCCAGCAGCCAACAAACAGGGAACACTGAAGCTTTCTTT.

This clonotype was observed a handful of times. A much larger clone is a single base away; this may be a read error. The CDR3 nucleotides are TGTGCCAGCAGCTCCCAGCATTTTAATGAAAAACTGCTTTTT. It codes for CASSSQHFNEKLLF. The J gene is TRBJ1-4, the V gene TRBV7-8; unclear D gene. CDR3 length: 14 residues. Germline V gene lookup returns CDR1 SGHVS and CDR2 FQNEAQ.

With regard to this clonotype: This sequence may be a read error, since a much larger clone differs from it by one base. V usage is TRBV5-1 and J usage is TRBJ2-7, with unresolved D. Germline-derived CDR1 and CDR2 are SGHRS and YFSETQ. The CDR3 is made up of 12 amino acids. CDR3 region: CASSLDIYEHYF. The CDR3 nucleotides read TGCGCCAGCAGCTTAGACATCTACGAGCACTACTTC.

The chain links TRBV6-1 to TRBJ1-2; 9 bases map to TRBD1. This CDR3 is built from 14 residues. The germline CDR1 and CDR2 sequences are MNHNS and SASEGT. J gave up 4 bases and V 5 bases, and 5 bases lay outside the gene matches. The CDR3 loop is CASSLGTGLYGYTF. The CDR3 DNA reads as TGTGCCAGCAGTCTAGGGACAGGGCTCTATGGCTACACCTTC.

The chain uses TRBV2 and TRBJ1-1, with D possibly TRBD1 on 5 matching bases. Trimming removed 3 bases at V and 5 bases at J, with 10 bases between. Germline lookup yields CDR1 SNHLY and CDR2 FYNNEI. The length of the CDR3 is 13 residues. The CDR3 sequence is CASSDGQSTEAFF. The CDR3 DNA is TGTGCCAGCAGTGATGGACAATCTACTGAAGCTTTCTTT.

This clonotype has only a few counts. Only one base separates this from a far larger clonotype, so it likely reflects a read error. This rearrangement joins TRBV3-1 to TRBJ2-5; D is ambiguous. Germline CDR1 reads LGHDT; CDR2 reads YNNKEL (reference sequence). This CDR3 is built from 10 residues. CDR3: CASSQGTQYF. The CDR3 region has the DNA TGTGCCAGCAGCCAAGGGACCCAGTACTTC.

This clonotype was recorded many times. V gene TRBV27 combines with J gene TRBJ2-3; TRBD2 matches 8 bases. The CDR3 contains 15 residues. Germline V gene sequence: CDR1 MNHEY, CDR2 SMNVEV (reference sequence). V trimming: 2 bases; J trimming: 2 bases; junction bases outside the gene matches: 3. CDR3 residues: CASSLRGGLTDTQYF. Written as DNA, the CDR3 is TGTGCCAGCAGTTTACGGGGGGGCCTCACAGATACGCAGTATTTT.

The V call is TRBV7-9, the J call TRBJ1-5; a possible D gene is TRBD1 (5 bases). The CDR3 is 16 residues long. V lost 3 bases and J 2 bases, leaving 14 bases between the germline ends. Germline-derived CDR1 and CDR2 are SEHNR and FQNEAQ (reference sequence). Written as DNA, the CDR3 is TGTGCCAGCAGCTTCGGGGGACTAAACCGCAATCAGCCCCAGCATTTT. This sequence encodes CASSFGGLNRNQPQHF.

Ten or more counts support this clonotype. The CDR3 reads CASSIGSLGRGTVLTF. Written as DNA, the CDR3 is TGTGCCAGTAGTATTGGCTCACTCGGCAGGGGGACAGTTTTAACCTTC. The chain employs TRBV19 and TRBJ1-2; 7 positions agree with TRBD1. The CDR3 length is 16 residues. Germline CDR1 and CDR2: LNHDA and SQIVND (reference sequence). The V segment lost 3 bases and the J segment 14 bases; nucleotides outside the gene matches: 21.

This clonotype has a handful of counts. The chain employs TRBV6-2 or TRBV6-3 and TRBJ2-5; maybe TRBD2 (6 bases). This CDR3 has 15 amino acids. Looked up from germline, CDR1 is MNHEY and CDR2 is SVGEGT. Deletions cut 6 bases from V and 3 bases from J, with 17 bases between. The chain's CDR3 is CASSWGDSVKETQYF. The CDR3 DNA is TGTGCCAGCAGCTGGGGGGACTCCGTGAAAGAGACCCAGTACTTC.

The chain employs TRBV19 and TRBJ1-2; no firm D call. V was trimmed by 5 bases and J by 6 bases, leaving 16 bases between them. In germline, CDR1 is LNHDA, CDR2 SQIVND (reference sequence). This CDR3 region has 14 residues. The CDR3 loop is CASSPRKEHHGYTF. CDR3 DNA sequence: TGTGCCAGTAGTCCCCGGAAGGAACACCATGGCTACACCTTC.